The TCR beta chain under discussion was sequenced for a study of T cell responses to AZD1222 COVID-19 vaccine (dated by TCRdb to the early 2020s). As for the study more broadly: AZD1222 recipients whose second dose came at about 4 weeks and those whose second dose came at about 12 weeks were combined into one group, since spike-specific TCR depth and breadth did not differ between the two schedules. TCR sequencing covered roughly 230 trial participants: 200 to 220 given two doses of AZD1222 and about 26 given two doses of MenACWY control vaccine. Enrollment into the trials was organized by age into subgroups of 18-55, 56-69 and 70-plus years, and those subgroups contained around 150, 28 and 57 TCR-sequenced participants, respectively.

Here is what the overall study found, with its caveats: After two AZD1222 doses, spike-specific TCR breadth and depth were significantly higher than at day 0 and than in MenACWY recipients. Epitopes outside the regions mutated in the B.1.351 and B.1.1.7 variants were reportedly recognized by nearly half of the unique spike-specific TCRs. The vaccine-associated CD4 TCRs covered the entire spike protein, and the dominant responses fell in regions 160-218 and 743-854. Participants were mostly white British and included more females than males, and it was suggested by the authors that clonal diversity may have been underestimated. The 56-69-year group was small, and its depth increase did not reach significance, likely because of low power. Because no day 14 peak-response samples were available, the repertoires could be characterized only after the peak T cell response. Conclusions about previously exposed vaccinees are limited, since just six or seven AZD1222 recipients were seropositive for SARS-CoV-2 at baseline.

Interpreted using the paper, the time point label stands for: baseline before first vaccination. Vaccinee samples were obtained from the UK trials COV001 and COV002, which included a single-blind randomized controlled phase 2/3 trial of AZD1222 (ChAdOx1 nCoV-19) in healthy adults. For TCRbeta chain sequencing, PBMC samples from trial participants were taken at day 0 and at day 28 after the second dose. Concerning this clone: Its cognate antigen has yet to be identified. The input lacks base qualities; no much larger clone sits a single base away.

The CDR3 regions of human TCRbeta chains were analyzed by immunosequencing. The paper's processing steps were these. Repertoire TCRs were matched against a reference library of SARS-CoV-2-specific TCRs generated with the MIRA antigen-specificity platform. Breadth meant the fraction of unique TCRs that were SARS-CoV-2-associated, whereas depth meant the fraction of total T cells that were SARS-CoV-2-associated. Using the MIRA data, every spike-specific TCR was mapped to the spike region that the TCR reacted to and assigned to either a CD4 or a CD8 class. Log10-transformed breadth and depth values were compared by one-way ANOVA with Sidak's multiple comparisons tests. The table was pulled from immuneACCESS by TCRdb, which kept in-frame rearrangements only. Such tables lose some clones; where checked, under half of the loss comes from unresolved V genes, and the rest has no known cause. For V, J and clone size, that table is used; D and trimming come from the DNA. This sample gives 150,000 to 200,000 clones in total; about 85% of them show up just once. The ten largest account for less than 3% of the sample.

Including cysteine and phenylalanine, the CDR3 has 14 amino acids. Only the CDR3 DNA stays, 42 bases, in frame from base 1. Trimming accounts for 3 bases at V and 7 bases at J, while the number of junction bases matched to no gene is 3. Based on the germline V gene, the CDR1 and CDR2 sequences are KGHSH and LQKENI. The chain is made from TRBV18 and TRBJ1-5, with TRBD1 identical over 10 junction bases. This receptor was taken from an adult in good health. The sample consisted of peripheral blood, taken on day 0 of AZD1222 vaccination. The CDR3 loop reads CASSPGQGPQPQHF. The DNA reads TGTGCCAGCTCACCGGGACAGGGGCCGCAGCCCCAGCATTTT.